Following are 23 T cell receptor beta chains from one sample sequenced in a study of blood T cell repertoires in COVID-19. This table comes from immunoSEQ multiplex PCR, and its TCRdb copy is limited to in-frame clones, with some not included. The sample lists about 170,000 clones; about 82% were seen once. Input material: peripheral blood. The receptors here all came from a woman aged 80 or over with COVID-19, enrolled during active disease.

The V gene is TRBV7-9, the J gene TRBJ2-1; maybe TRBD2 (6 bases). Per the germline V gene, CDR1 is SEHNR and CDR2 is FQNEAQ (reference sequence). Trimming cost V 3 bases and J 4 bases, with 13 bases left between them. This CDR3 region has 15 residues. CDR3 nucleotide sequence: TGTGCCAGCAGCTTGGATACTAGCCCTTACAATGAGCAGTTCTTC. Residues: CASSLDTSPYNEQFF.

This sequence joins TRBV28 and TRBJ2-7; possible D gene TRBD1, 6 bases. V gave up 6 bases and J gave up 5 bases, with 14 bases separating them. CDR3 length equals 13 residues. Looked up from germline, CDR1 is MDHEN and CDR2 is SYDVKM. The CDR3 protein is CASRSQGPDEQYF. CDR3 DNA: TGTGCCAGCAGATCTCAGGGGCCGGACGAGCAGTACTTC. The full variable domain, with the rest looked up from reference TRBV28 and TRBJ2-7, is DVKVTQSSRYLVKRTGEKVFLECVQDMDHENMFWYRQDPGLGLRLIYFSYDVKMKEKGDIPEGYSVSREKKERFSLILESASTNQTSMYLCASRSQGPDEQYFGPGTRLTVT.

This clone has only a few counts. This chain connects TRBV19 to TRBJ2-7; the D is unclear. The CDR3 contains 14 residues. V was cut by 10 bases and J by 2 bases, with 18 bases left in between. Germline assignment: CDR1 LNHDA and CDR2 SQIVND (reference sequence). CDR3: CATTPGRGPYEQYF. The CDR3 nucleotides read TGTGCCACTACCCCGGGTCGAGGCCCCTACGAGCAGTACTTC.

V usage is TRBV7-6 and J usage is TRBJ2-2; tentative D call: TRBD1 (5 bases). CDR3 length: 16 amino acids. Trimming shortened V by 5 bases and J by 1 base, and 14 bases separated the two germline ends. Germline V lookup: CDR1 SGHVS, CDR2 FNYEAQ. The CDR3: CASSEVTGQNTGELFF. The CDR3 DNA is TGTGCCAGCAGCGAGGTAACCGGACAGAACACCGGGGAGCTGTTTTTT.

In DNA form, the CDR3 reads TGTGCCAGCAGTGGCGGGAGGGGGCGGGAGACCCAGTACTTC. Protein product: CASSGGRGRETQYF. The chain links TRBV25-1 to TRBJ2-5; 9 bases map to TRBD2. CDR3 length: 14 residues. Germline values: CDR1 MGHDK, CDR2 SYGVNS. Losses at the gene ends were 4 bases for V and 5 bases for J; bases not matched to a gene: 5.

V usage is TRBV5-8 and J usage is TRBJ2-7; a possible D gene is TRBD2 (5 bases). Germline V gives CDR1 SGHTS, CDR2 YDEGEE. The CDR3 is made up of 15 amino acids. V was pared by 0 bases and J by 2 bases, with 12 bases between. The CDR3, as DNA: TGTGCCAGCAGCTTGGCCGGTGCGAGGGCCTACGAGCAGTACTTC. Protein product: CASSLAGARAYEQYF.

The chain links TRBV5-5 to TRBJ2-7; D gene ambiguous. Trimming removed 4 bases at V and 5 bases at J, with 19 bases between. Germline V gene lookup returns CDR1 SGHKS and CDR2 YYEKEE (reference sequence). This CDR3 is built from 15 residues. As DNA, the CDR3 is TGTGCCAGCAGCGCAACCTCCTCGGGTCTAAACGAGCAGTACTTC. Protein sequence: CASSATSSGLNEQYF.

This chain connects TRBV5-1 to TRBJ2-1; 7 nucleotides agree with TRBD2. The CDR3 has 12 residues. Per germline, CDR1 SGHRS and CDR2 YFSETQ. V lost 2 bases, J lost 9 bases, and 2 bases stayed unmatched. CDR3 protein: CASSLPGGEQFF. The DNA for the CDR3 is TGCGCCAGCAGCTTACCGGGAGGTGAGCAGTTCTTC.

The rearrangement links TRBV3-1 (or the pseudogene TRBV3-2) to TRBJ1-2; a possible D gene is TRBD1 (5 bases). The ends were cut back, 1 base at V and 7 bases at J, with 16 bases in the middle. The germline V gene has CDR1 LGHDT and CDR2 YNNKEL (reference sequence). There are 15 residues in the CDR3. For the CDR3, the DNA is TGTGCCAGCAGCCAAGTCGCAGGGACTGGTGGTGGCTACACCTTC. Amino acid sequence: CASSQVAGTGGGYTF.

In this sample, this clone turned up once. V is TRBV5-1 and J is TRBJ2-3; 7 nucleotides line up with TRBD2. V gave up 2 bases and J gave up 5 bases; unmatched junction bases: 17. There are 18 residues in the CDR3. Germline V gene lookup returns CDR1 SGHRS and CDR2 YFSETQ. The chain's CDR3 is CASSFARTSVGGVDTQYF. DNA for the CDR3: TGCGCCAGCAGCTTCGCGCGGACTAGTGTTGGAGGGGTAGATACGCAGTATTTT.

This clone showed up just once. This sequence joins TRBV28 and TRBJ2-2; no definite D call. V was cut by 5 bases and J by 1 base, with 14 bases left in between. There are 16 residues in the CDR3. Per germline, CDR1 MDHEN and CDR2 SYDVKM. The CDR3, as DNA: TGTGCCAGCAGTCCCCCTTCGTCTAGGAACACCGGGGAGCTGTTTTTT. Protein: CASSPPSSRNTGELFF.

J is TRBJ1-3 and V is TRBV3-1 (or the pseudogene TRBV3-2), with 8 bases matching TRBD1. CDR1 and CDR2 from the germline V gene are LGHDT and YNNKEL (reference sequence). CDR3 length equals 16 residues. V was pared by 2 bases and J by 3 bases, with 6 bases of the junction left unmatched. DNA of the CDR3: TGTGCCAGCAGCCAATGGGTCGGGACAGGTGGAAACACCATATATTTT. Translating gives CASSQWVGTGGNTIYF.

The chain carries TRBV5-1 and TRBJ2-7; possibly TRBD2 for D (6 bases). Trimming removed 4 bases from V and 7 bases from J, with 18 bases in between. The length of the CDR3 is 14 residues. Per the germline V gene, CDR1 is SGHRS and CDR2 is YFSETQ. The CDR3: CASSPATPGREQYF. CDR3 nucleotide sequence: TGCGCCAGCAGCCCAGCTACCCCAGGGAGGGAGCAGTACTTC.

The chain has TRBV6-5 and TRBJ1-2; 7 bases are a match to TRBD1. The V gene end was trimmed by 7 bases and the J gene end by 6 bases; junction bases not matched to a gene: 8. This CDR3 comprises 13 residues. The germline CDR1 and CDR2 sequences are MNHEY and SVGAGI. CDR3 coding DNA: TGTGCCAGCAAGGACAGGAACGCCCATGGCTACACCTTC. Protein: CASKDRNAHGYTF.

In its sample, this clone was seen once. V and J are TRBV6-6 and TRBJ2-2; unclear D gene. Deletions cut 6 bases from V and 5 bases from J, with 16 bases between. CDR1 and CDR2 (germline): MNHNY, SVGAGI (reference sequence). The CDR3 totals 15 residues. In DNA, the CDR3 is TGTGCCAGCAGAAACTGGGCCATAAGGACCGGGGAGCTGTTTTTT. Amino acids: CASRNWAIRTGELFF.

V gene TRBV19 combines with J gene TRBJ2-2; TRBD2 aligns across 7 bases. There are 16 residues in the CDR3. Germline CDR1 is LNHDA and CDR2 is SQIVND (reference sequence). With V trimmed by 6 bases and J by 1 base, 8 bases remained unmatched. The CDR3 spells CASRRAGVLNTGELFF. Here the CDR3 DNA reads TGTGCCAGTAGACGGGCGGGGGTCTTGAACACCGGGGAGCTGTTTTTT.

The chain combines TRBV5-4 with TRBJ1-2, with 7 bases that match TRBD1. Germline CDR1 reads SGHNT; CDR2 reads YYREEE (reference sequence). Trimming took 4 bases from V and 2 from J; bases not matched to a gene: 5. The CDR3 loop spans 14 amino acids. The CDR3 spells CASSTTGTNYGYTF. DNA for the CDR3: TGTGCCAGCAGCACGACAGGGACCAACTATGGCTACACCTTC.

V usage is TRBV6-5 and J usage is TRBJ2-3; 7 bases line up with TRBD2. Germline V lookup: CDR1 MNHEY, CDR2 SVGAGI. CDR3 length equals 14 residues. V dropped 7 bases and J dropped 2; count of bases not matched to a gene: 6. This CDR3 is CASTRSGTTDTQYF. The DNA of the CDR3 is TGTGCCAGCACGCGGAGCGGGACCACAGATACGCAGTATTTT.

This clone has just one count. Other DNA sequences in the sample encode the same CDR3. This rearrangement joins TRBV3-1 (or the pseudogene TRBV3-2) to TRBJ1-5; TRBD1 might be the D (5 bases). The CDR3 extends over 14 amino acids. Deletions cut 1 base from V and 2 bases from J, with 6 bases between. Germline CDR1 and CDR2: LGHDT and YNNKEL (reference sequence). CDR3 DNA sequence: TGTGCCAGCAGCCAAGGGGGGGGCAATCAGCCCCAGCATTTT. Residues: CASSQGGGNQPQHF.

The chain recombines TRBV9 with TRBJ1-2; D ambiguous. V dropped 6 bases and J dropped 5 bases, with 17 bases sitting between them. Germline assignment: CDR1 SGDLS and CDR2 YYNGEE. The length of the CDR3 is 14 residues. The CDR3 DNA reads as TGTGCCAGCAACGAGGGCACGGGCCTATATGGCTACACCTTC. Its translation: CASNEGTGLYGYTF. The variable domain in full, with the rest retrieved from reference TRBV9 and TRBJ1-2, is DSGVTQTPKHLITATGQRVTLRCSPRSGDLSVYWYQQSLDQGLQFLIQYYNGEERAKGNILERFSAQQFPDLHSELNLSSLELGDSALYFCASNEGTGLYGYTFGSGTRLTVV.

This clone was counted between two and nine times. The chain couples TRBV28 to TRBJ2-5; 14 bases match TRBD2. The CDR3 extends over 16 amino acids. Germline assignment: CDR1 MDHEN and CDR2 SYDVKM. V lost 6 bases to trimming and J lost 5 bases; unmatched junction nucleotides: 8. The CDR3 nucleotides read TGTGCCAGCAGCGTGGGACTAGCGGGAGTGAGGGAGACCCAGTACTTC. Translation gives CASSVGLAGVRETQYF. The full variable domain, rest sourced from reference TRBV28 and TRBJ2-5, is DVKVTQSSRYLVKRTGEKVFLECVQDMDHENMFWYRQDPGLGLRLIYFSYDVKMKEKGDIPEGYSVSREKKERFSLILESASTNQTSMYLCASSVGLAGVRETQYFGPGTRLLVL.

This clone appeared a single time. The rearrangement links TRBV18 to TRBJ1-5, with 10 bases identical to TRBD1. J gave up 6 bases and V 5 bases, and 4 bases lay outside the gene matches. CDR1 KGHSH and CDR2 LQKENI come from the germline V gene. This CDR3 has 14 residues. The CDR3 loop is CASSEGQGSQPQHF. CDR3 DNA: TGTGCCAGCTCAGAGGGACAGGGGAGTCAGCCCCAGCATTTT.

This clone has just one count. V gene TRBV5-4 combines with J gene TRBJ1-2, with TRBD1 matching 9 bases. Germline V gives CDR1 SGHNT, CDR2 YYREEE (reference sequence). V was clipped by 7 bases and J by 6 bases; unmatched bases: 7. The CDR3 is made up of 13 amino acids. The CDR3 spells CASPRGQGDGYTF. The CDR3 bases are TGTGCCAGCCCCCGGGGACAGGGCGATGGCTACACCTTC.